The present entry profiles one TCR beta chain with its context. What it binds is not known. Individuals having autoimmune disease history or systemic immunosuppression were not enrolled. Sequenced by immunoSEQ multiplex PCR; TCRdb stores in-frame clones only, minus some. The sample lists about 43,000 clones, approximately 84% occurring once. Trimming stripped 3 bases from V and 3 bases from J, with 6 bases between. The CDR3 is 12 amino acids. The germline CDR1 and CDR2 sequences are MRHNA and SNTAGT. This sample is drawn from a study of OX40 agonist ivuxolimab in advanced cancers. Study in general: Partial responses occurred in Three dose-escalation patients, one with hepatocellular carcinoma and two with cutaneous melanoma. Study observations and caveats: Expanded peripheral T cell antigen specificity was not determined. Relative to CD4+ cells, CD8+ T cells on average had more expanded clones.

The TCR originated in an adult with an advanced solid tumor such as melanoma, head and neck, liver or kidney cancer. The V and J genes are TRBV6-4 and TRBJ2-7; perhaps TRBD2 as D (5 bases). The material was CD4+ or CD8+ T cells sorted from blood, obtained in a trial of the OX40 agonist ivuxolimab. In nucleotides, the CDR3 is TGTGCCAGCAGTGAAACTAGCTACGAGCAGTACTTC. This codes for CASSETSYEQYF.